A single sample gave rise to the 14 T cell receptor beta chains below, sequenced in a study of blood T cell repertoires in COVID-19. Data came from immunoSEQ multiplex PCR; TCRdb stores just in-frame clones and leaves some out. Among hundreds of thousands of clones, around nine tenths were seen once, and the ten largest hold approximately 4.6%. The source material was peripheral blood. These receptors came from a man aged 35-49 years with acute or convalescent COVID-19.

The J gene is TRBJ2-7, the V gene TRBV5-1; D perhaps matches TRBD1 (5 bases). V was trimmed by 3 bases and J by 9 bases, leaving 19 bases between them. Germline V gene sequence: CDR1 SGHRS, CDR2 YFSETQ. The CDR3 runs to 14 residues. CDR3 nucleotide sequence: TGCGCCAGCAGCTCAAATACAGGACCTCTCGGGCAGTACTTC. This translates into CASSSNTGPLGQYF. The whole variable domain, filled in from reference TRBV5-1 and TRBJ2-7, reads KAGVTQTPRYLIKTRGQQVTLSCSPISGHRSVSWYQQTPGQGLQFLFEYFSETQRNKGNFPGRFSGRQFSNSRSEMNVSTLELGDSALYLCASSSNTGPLGQYFGPGTRLTVT.

J is TRBJ1-1 and V is TRBV7-9; no clear D gene. Germline V CDR1 and CDR2: SEHNR, FQNEAQ (reference sequence). V gave up 3 bases and J gave up 0 bases, with 11 bases separating them. The CDR3 runs to 15 residues. The CDR3, as DNA: TGTGCCAGCAGCTTGGCCACGGGAGTGAACACTGAAGCTTTCTTT. It encodes CASSLATGVNTEAFF.

The DNA of the CDR3 is TGTGCCAGCAGTGAATTCAGAGGAACCGGGGAGCTGTTTTTT. Residues: CASSEFRGTGELFF. This sequence joins TRBV2 and TRBJ2-2; D is unresolved. The V gene lost 2 bases and the J gene lost 5 bases, with 9 bases spanning the gap. The CDR3 sequence is 14 residues long. Germline assignment: CDR1 SNHLY and CDR2 FYNNEI.

The rearrangement links TRBV6-5 to TRBJ1-5, with 10 bases fitting TRBD1. The CDR3 has 15 amino acids. Germline V gene lookup returns CDR1 MNHEY and CDR2 SVGAGI. The J segment lost 2 bases and the V segment lost 6 bases, leaving 4 bases of the junction unmatched. The CDR3 here is CASRSGTGGNQPQHF. The CDR3 DNA sequence: TGTGCCAGCAGATCCGGGACAGGGGGCAATCAGCCCCAGCATTTT.

This chain uses TRBV7-9 with TRBJ2-1; TRBD2 matches 11 bases. This CDR3 region has 16 residues. After removal of 5 bases from V and 9 bases from J, the junction contained 12 bases not matched to a gene. The germline CDR1 and CDR2 sequences are SEHNR and FQNEAQ (reference sequence). The CDR3 DNA sequence: TGTGCCAGCAGCCCCCCAGGGACTAGCGGTTACGGTGAGCAGTTCTTC. Protein sequence: CASSPPGTSGYGEQFF.

The chain uses TRBV5-6 and TRBJ2-7, with 14 nucleotides matching TRBD2. The germline V gene has CDR1 SGHDT and CDR2 YYEEEE. The length of the CDR3 is 16 residues. Trimming removed 4 bases from V and 2 bases from J; junction bases left unmatched: 5. The CDR3 is CASSTQTSGGAYEQYF. The CDR3 nucleotides read TGTGCCAGCAGCACGCAGACTAGCGGGGGGGCCTACGAGCAGTACTTC.

V and J are TRBV11-2 and TRBJ2-1; D not certain. The length of the CDR3 is 15 residues. The V and J ends lost 7 bases and 2 bases respectively, with 15 bases between them. The germline gives CDR1 SGHAT, CDR2 FQNNGV. This CDR3 reads CASTITESPYNEQFF. CDR3 coding DNA: TGTGCCAGCACCATTACAGAGTCCCCCTACAATGAGCAGTTCTTC.

The chain uses TRBV24-1 and TRBJ2-7, with a tentative D call TRBD1 (5 bases). This CDR3 region has 13 residues. V gave up 9 bases and J gave up 6 bases, with 17 bases separating them. CDR1 KGHDR and CDR2 SFDVKD come from the germline V gene. The CDR3 loop reads CATGGHALGEQYF. The CDR3 nucleotides are TGTGCCACCGGCGGACACGCTCTGGGCGAGCAGTACTTC.

This clone showed up just a few times. This rearrangement joins TRBV18 to TRBJ2-1; the D gene is possibly TRBD1 (7 bases). With 6 bases removed from V and 10 bases from J, the gap between germline ends came to 19 bases. The CDR3 is 14 amino acids. In germline, CDR1 is KGHSH, CDR2 LQKENI. The CDR3 DNA is TGTGCCAGCTCGCCCCAGGGCAGGGGGAGGGAGCAGTTCTTC. This translates into CASSPQGRGREQFF.

A note on this clone: Different DNA sequences within this sample yield the same CDR3. V is TRBV7-9 and J is TRBJ1-1; tentatively, D is TRBD1 (6 bases). The CDR3 consists of 13 residues. V lost 4 bases and J 3 bases, leaving 9 bases between the germline ends. Germline V gives CDR1 SEHNR, CDR2 FQNEAQ (reference sequence). CDR3 in DNA: TGTGCCAGCAGCTCCGGACAGCACACTGAAGCTTTCTTT. As protein: CASSSGQHTEAFF.

The chain combines TRBV9 with TRBJ2-1; possibly TRBD2 for D (6 bases). The CDR3 has 16 amino acids. The germline V and J ends were trimmed by 1 base and 6 bases, with 17 bases remaining between them. The V gene's germline CDR1 is SGDLS and CDR2 YYNGEE. As DNA, the CDR3 is TGTGCCAGCAGCGTAATACCCGGGACTTCCCCCAATGAGCAGTTCTTC. It yields the protein CASSVIPGTSPNEQFF.

V gene TRBV5-6 combines with J gene TRBJ1-1; 8 bases align to TRBD1. The length of the CDR3 is 14 residues. Germline V gene sequence: CDR1 SGHDT, CDR2 YYEEEE. The junction had 4 bases not matched to a gene; V was cut back by 1 base and J by 5 bases. The CDR3 here is CASSLPYRGTEAFF. In DNA form, the CDR3 reads TGTGCCAGCAGCTTGCCGTACAGGGGGACTGAAGCTTTCTTT.

The V call is TRBV5-1, the J call TRBJ1-1; 9 nucleotides agree with TRBD1. The CDR3 covers 15 residues. V lost 3 bases, J lost 1 base, and 4 bases stayed unmatched. Germline assignment: CDR1 SGHRS and CDR2 YFSETQ. CDR3: CASSSRGQGNTEAFF. Written as DNA, the CDR3 is TGCGCCAGCAGCTCGAGGGGACAGGGGAACACTGAAGCTTTCTTT.

The chain couples TRBV5-1 to TRBJ1-1; no clear D. Looked up from germline, CDR1 is SGHRS and CDR2 is YFSETQ. Trimming removed 0 bases at V and 4 bases at J, with 13 bases between. The CDR3 has 15 residues. The CDR3 coding sequence is TGCGCCAGCAGCTTGGCCGACTGGAGGAGCACTGAAGCTTTCTTT. Its protein is CASSLADWRSTEAFF.